One sample yielded the 18 T cell receptor beta chains listed below, sequenced in a study of Ad26.COV2.S vaccination and SARS-CoV-2 variants. Using immunoSEQ multiplex PCR, the repertoire was profiled, and TCRdb retains in-frame clones only, with some absent. The sample records over 85,000 clones, about four fifths being singletons. The sequencing here drew on peripheral blood, taken after recovery from COVID-19. The source of these receptors is a human donor who had recovered from COVID-19.

This clone was seen a few times. This rearrangement joins TRBV7-6 to TRBJ2-2; 9 bases line up with TRBD2. Germline-derived CDR1 and CDR2 are SGHVS and FNYEAQ. Trimming at V came to 1 base and at J to 5 bases, leaving 11 bases not matched to a gene. This CDR3 contains 18 residues. CDR3 amino acids: CASSLGASGTAGTGELFF. The CDR3 DNA reads TGTGCCAGCAGCTTAGGGGCTAGCGGGACGGCGGGGACCGGGGAGCTGTTTTTT.

This clone was seen once. The genes are TRBV6-1 and TRBJ2-7; 10 nucleotides agree with TRBD2. This CDR3 comprises 16 residues. Per germline, CDR1 MNHNS and CDR2 SASEGT. The V gene end was trimmed by 4 bases and the J gene end by 2 bases; junction bases not matched to a gene: 8. CDR3 sequence reads: CASSVSGTSDTYEQYF. CDR3 in DNA: TGTGCCAGCAGTGTCTCCGGGACTAGCGACACCTACGAGCAGTACTTC.

V and J are TRBV12-5 and TRBJ2-7; perhaps TRBD2 as D (5 bases). The CDR3 totals 13 residues. Trimming took 3 bases from V and 4 from J, leaving 10 bases between them. Germline lookup yields CDR1 LGHNT and CDR2 FRNRAP. The CDR3, as DNA: TGTGCTAGTGGTTTTTGGCCGGGGTACGAGCAGTACTTC. It encodes CASGFWPGYEQYF.

The chain is built from TRBV19 and TRBJ1-5, with 9 nucleotides matching TRBD1. The V and J ends lost 2 bases and 6 bases, in that order; junction bases with no gene match: 8. CDR1 LNHDA and CDR2 SQIVND come from the germline V gene (reference sequence). CDR3 length equals 16 residues. In nucleotides, the CDR3 is TGTGCCAGTAGTATATTTCCGGGACAGGGTTTTCAGCCCCAGCATTTT. Protein sequence: CASSIFPGQGFQPQHF.

The gene calls are TRBV6-1 and TRBJ2-2, with TRBD2 matching 9 bases. CDR1 is MNHNS, CDR2 SASEGT, per germline. This CDR3 comprises 17 residues. V lost 2 bases, J lost 5 bases, and 9 bases stayed unmatched. The CDR3 DNA reads TGTGCCAGCAGTGAAAGTCCACTAGCGGGTAGGACCGGGGAGCTGTTTTTT. Translated: CASSESPLAGRTGELFF.

This chain links TRBV10-3 with TRBJ2-1; TRBD2 agrees at 11 bases. The J segment lost 6 bases and the V segment lost 3 bases, leaving 1 base of the junction unmatched. Germline CDR1 ENHRY, CDR2 SYGVKD. This CDR3 spans 14 amino acids. CDR3 sequence: CAISEGLAGNEQFF. CDR3 in DNA: TGTGCCATCAGTGAAGGACTAGCGGGCAATGAGCAGTTCTTC.

This chain links TRBV12-5 with TRBJ2-7; 10 bases match TRBD2. After removal of 6 bases from V and 3 bases from J, the junction contained 5 bases not matched to a gene. The CDR3 spans 14 residues. From germline, CDR1 is LGHNT and CDR2 FRNRAP. The CDR3 sequence: CASGHGLADYEQYF. The CDR3 nucleotides are TGTGCTAGTGGCCATGGACTAGCGGACTACGAGCAGTACTTC.

The chain links TRBV27 to TRBJ2-3, with a tentative D call TRBD1 (6 bases). Germline-derived CDR1 and CDR2 are MNHEY and SMNVEV (reference sequence). The V and J ends lost 4 bases and 1 base respectively, with 15 bases between them. The CDR3 extends over 16 amino acids. CDR3 nucleotide sequence: TGTGCCAGCAGTTCTCCTAGGACAGAGCGCACAGATACGCAGTATTTT. This sequence encodes CASSSPRTERTDTQYF.

The CDR3 sequence is CASSLGTGLNYGYTF. The CDR3 bases are TGTGCCAGCAGCTTGGGGACAGGTTTGAACTATGGCTACACCTTC. This rearrangement joins TRBV7-2 to TRBJ1-2; 8 bases are shared with TRBD1. The CDR3 loop spans 15 amino acids. Germline V gene data show CDR1 as SGHTA and CDR2 as FQGNSA. The trim removed 3 bases at V and 2 bases at J, leaving 5 bases unmatched.

The rearrangement joins TRBV27 to TRBJ1-4; D gene ambiguous. Germline CDR1 and CDR2: MNHEY and SMNVEV (reference sequence). This CDR3 is built from 15 residues. V was cut by 3 bases and J by 5 bases, with 13 bases left in between. The CDR3 region has the DNA TGTGCCAGCAGTTTGGGTCTTTGGCGGAATGAAAAACTGTTTTTT. Translation gives CASSLGLWRNEKLFF.

The V and J genes are TRBV4-1 and TRBJ2-5, with TRBD1 matching 9 bases. Per germline, CDR1 MGHRA and CDR2 YSYEKL. The CDR3 has 16 amino acids. V shed 4 bases, J shed 3 bases, and the junction held 9 bases outside the gene matches. CDR3 region: CASSLVSDRGEETQYF. In nucleotides, the CDR3 is TGCGCCAGCAGCCTTGTTTCGGACAGGGGCGAAGAGACCCAGTACTTC.

The sample holds a few counts of this clone. This sequence joins TRBV6-5 and TRBJ1-2; D is unclear. Deletions cut 7 bases from V and 3 bases from J, with 9 bases between. The germline CDR1 and CDR2 sequences are MNHEY and SVGAGI. This CDR3 has 12 amino acids. CDR3 nucleotides: TGTGCCAGCAAGCCGGGTGACTATGGCTACACCTTC. Amino acid sequence: CASKPGDYGYTF.

The chain has TRBV28 and TRBJ2-7, with D possibly being TRBD1 (5 bases). Germline loops: CDR1 MDHEN, CDR2 SYDVKM. This CDR3 has 14 amino acids. V lost 3 bases to trimming and J lost 1 base, with 10 bases between them. The chain's CDR3 is CASSFGHASYEQYF. In DNA, the CDR3 is TGTGCCAGCAGTTTCGGACATGCTTCCTACGAGCAGTACTTC.

The chain joins TRBV6-5 to TRBJ2-1; perhaps D is TRBD1 or TRBD2 (6 bases each). V lost 4 bases and J 4 bases, leaving 11 bases between the germline ends. CDR3 length: 14 amino acids. CDR1 MNHEY and CDR2 SVGAGI come from the germline V gene. The CDR3 region is CASSWRGVYNEQFF. For the CDR3, the DNA is TGTGCCAGCAGTTGGAGGGGGGTTTACAATGAGCAGTTCTTC.

The V call is TRBV18, the J call TRBJ1-1, with 10 bases that match TRBD1. This CDR3 contains 14 residues. V trimming: 3 bases; J trimming: 5 bases; junction bases outside the gene matches: 3. CDR1 KGHSH and CDR2 LQKENI come from the germline V gene. The CDR3 loop reads CASSPDRGLTEAFF. The DNA of the CDR3 is TGTGCCAGCTCACCCGACAGGGGGCTAACTGAAGCTTTCTTT. The whole variable domain, filled in from reference TRBV18 and TRBJ1-1, reads NAGVMQNPRHLVRRRGQEARLRCSPMKGHSHVYWYRQLPEEGLKFMVYLQKENIIDESGMPKERFSAEFPKEGPSILRIQQVVRGDSAAYFCASSPDRGLTEAFFGQGTRLTVV.

In its sample, this clone was seen a few times. The CDR3 region has the DNA TGTGCCAGCAGTATTGTGGGGAATCAGCCCCAGCATTTT. Amino acid sequence: CASSIVGNQPQHF. V is TRBV6-5 and J is TRBJ1-5; D is unclear. Germline lookup yields CDR1 MNHEY and CDR2 SVGAGI. The V and J ends lost 5 bases and 4 bases respectively, with 9 bases between them. The CDR3 runs to 13 residues.

The chain recombines TRBV5-1 with TRBJ2-7; D remains ambiguous. Trimming took off 4 bases at V and 6 bases at J, with 8 bases between the two ends. CDR1 and CDR2 (germline): SGHRS, YFSETQ. The CDR3 has 11 amino acids. The DNA for the CDR3 is TGCGCCAGCAGCGACCTCGGCGAGCAGTACTTC. As protein: CASSDLGEQYF.

The chain is built from TRBV9 and TRBJ2-1, with D hard to call. Germline V gene sequence: CDR1 SGDLS, CDR2 YYNGEE. V was shortened by 3 bases and J by 7 bases, with 8 bases between the two germline ends. The CDR3 covers 12 residues. In DNA, the CDR3 is TGTGCCAGCAGCGATCTTGCTAATGAGCAGTTCTTC. Protein product: CASSDLANEQFF.